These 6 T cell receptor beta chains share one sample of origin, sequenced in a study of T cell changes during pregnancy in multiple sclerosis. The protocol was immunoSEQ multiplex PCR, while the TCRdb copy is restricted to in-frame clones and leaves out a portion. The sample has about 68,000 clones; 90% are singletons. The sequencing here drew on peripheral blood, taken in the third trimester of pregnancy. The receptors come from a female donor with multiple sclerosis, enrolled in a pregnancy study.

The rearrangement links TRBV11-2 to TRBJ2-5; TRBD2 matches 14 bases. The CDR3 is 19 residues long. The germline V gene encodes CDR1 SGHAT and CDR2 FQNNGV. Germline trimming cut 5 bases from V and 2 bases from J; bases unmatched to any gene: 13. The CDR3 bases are TGTGCCAGCAGCGTACGACTAGCGGGAGGGAACCTGGGACAAGAGACCCAGTACTTC. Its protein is CASSVRLAGGNLGQETQYF.

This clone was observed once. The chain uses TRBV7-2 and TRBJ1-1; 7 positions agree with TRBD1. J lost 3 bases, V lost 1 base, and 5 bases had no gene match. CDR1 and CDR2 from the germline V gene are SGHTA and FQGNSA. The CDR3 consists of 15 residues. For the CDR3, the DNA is TGTGCCAGCAGCTTAGTTACAGGGGTGGACACTGAAGCTTTCTTT. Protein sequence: CASSLVTGVDTEAFF.

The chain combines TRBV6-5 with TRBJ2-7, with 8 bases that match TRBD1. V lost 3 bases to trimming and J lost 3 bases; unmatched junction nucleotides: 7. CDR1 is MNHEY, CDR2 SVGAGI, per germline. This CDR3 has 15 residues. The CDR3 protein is CASSYSGTGHYEQYF. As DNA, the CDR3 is TGTGCCAGCAGTTATTCCGGGACAGGCCACTACGAGCAGTACTTC.

CDR3 bases: TGCGCCAGCAGCCAAGATTACTCTACCTACAATGAGCAGTTCTTC. This gives the protein CASSQDYSTYNEQFF. The V call is TRBV4-3, the J call TRBJ2-1, with unresolved D. Trimming cost V 0 bases and J 2 bases, with 8 bases left between them. The germline CDR1 and CDR2 sequences are LGHNA and YSLEER. The length of the CDR3 is 15 residues.

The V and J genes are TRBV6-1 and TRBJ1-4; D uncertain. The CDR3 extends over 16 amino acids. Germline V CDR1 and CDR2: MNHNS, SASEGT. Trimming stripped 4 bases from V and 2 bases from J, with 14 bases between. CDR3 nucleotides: TGTGCCAGCAGTGCCCTTTTTTCGAGTACTAATGAAAAACTGTTTTTT. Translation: CASSALFSSTNEKLFF.

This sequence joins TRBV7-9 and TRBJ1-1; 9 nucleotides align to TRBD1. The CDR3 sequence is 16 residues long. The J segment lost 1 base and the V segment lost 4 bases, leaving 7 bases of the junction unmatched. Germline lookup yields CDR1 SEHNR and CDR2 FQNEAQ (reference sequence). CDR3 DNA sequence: TGTGCCAGCAGCTCGGACAGGGGAGGAGGGAACACTGAAGCTTTCTTT. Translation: CASSSDRGGGNTEAFF.